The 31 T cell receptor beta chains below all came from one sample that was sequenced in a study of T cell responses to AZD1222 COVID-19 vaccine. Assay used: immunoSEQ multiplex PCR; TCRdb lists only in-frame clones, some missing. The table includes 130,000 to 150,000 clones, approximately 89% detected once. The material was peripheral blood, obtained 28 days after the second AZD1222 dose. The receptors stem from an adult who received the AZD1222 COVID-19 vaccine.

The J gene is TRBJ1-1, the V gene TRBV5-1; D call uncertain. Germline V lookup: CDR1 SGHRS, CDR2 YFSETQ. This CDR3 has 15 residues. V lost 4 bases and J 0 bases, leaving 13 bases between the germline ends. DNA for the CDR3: TGCGCCAGCAGCCCGGCGGTGGCGGTGAACACTGAAGCTTTCTTT. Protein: CASSPAVAVNTEAFF.

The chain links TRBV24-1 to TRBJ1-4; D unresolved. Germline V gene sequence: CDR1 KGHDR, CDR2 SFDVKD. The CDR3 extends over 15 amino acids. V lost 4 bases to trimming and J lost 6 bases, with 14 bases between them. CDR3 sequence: CATSDGGRLDEKLFF. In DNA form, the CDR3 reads TGTGCCACCAGTGACGGCGGGAGGTTGGATGAAAAACTGTTTTTT.

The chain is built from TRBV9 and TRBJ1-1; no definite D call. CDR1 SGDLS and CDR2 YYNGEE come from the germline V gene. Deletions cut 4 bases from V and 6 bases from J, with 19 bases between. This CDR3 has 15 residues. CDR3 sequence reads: CASSPVVQSLSEAFF. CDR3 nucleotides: TGTGCCAGCAGCCCGGTTGTCCAGTCCCTCTCTGAAGCTTTCTTT.

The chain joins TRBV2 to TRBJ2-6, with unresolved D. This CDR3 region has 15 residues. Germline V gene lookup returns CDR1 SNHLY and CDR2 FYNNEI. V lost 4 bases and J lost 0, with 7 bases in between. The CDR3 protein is CASSGYHSGANVLTF. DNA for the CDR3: TGTGCCAGCAGTGGGTACCACTCTGGGGCCAACGTCCTGACTTTC.

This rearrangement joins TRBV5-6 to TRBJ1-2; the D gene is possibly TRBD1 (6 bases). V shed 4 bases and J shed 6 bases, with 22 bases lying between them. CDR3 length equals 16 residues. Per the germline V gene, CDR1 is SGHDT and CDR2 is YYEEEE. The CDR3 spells CASSIGGTRVGDGYTF. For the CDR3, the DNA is TGTGCCAGCAGCATAGGAGGGACACGCGTTGGAGATGGCTACACCTTC.

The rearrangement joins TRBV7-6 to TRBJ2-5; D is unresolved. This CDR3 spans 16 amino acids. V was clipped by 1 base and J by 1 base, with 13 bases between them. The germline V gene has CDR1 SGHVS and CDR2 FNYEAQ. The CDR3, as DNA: TGTGCCAGCAGCTTAGGGCGACGGCACCTCCAAGAGACCCAGTACTTC. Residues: CASSLGRRHLQETQYF.

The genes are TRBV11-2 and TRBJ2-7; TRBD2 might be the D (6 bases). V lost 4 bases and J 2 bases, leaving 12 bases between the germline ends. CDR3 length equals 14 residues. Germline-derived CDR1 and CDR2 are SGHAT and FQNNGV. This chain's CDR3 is CASSWSSVPYEQYF. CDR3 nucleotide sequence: TGTGCCAGCAGCTGGTCTAGCGTCCCCTACGAGCAGTACTTC.

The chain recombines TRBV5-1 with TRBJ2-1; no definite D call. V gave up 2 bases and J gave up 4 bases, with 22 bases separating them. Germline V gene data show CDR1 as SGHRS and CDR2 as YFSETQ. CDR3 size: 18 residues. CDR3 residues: CASSFGRQLLTPYNEQFF. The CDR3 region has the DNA TGCGCCAGCAGCTTTGGTAGGCAGTTGTTAACCCCTTACAATGAGCAGTTCTTC.

The CDR3 region is CASSLGGQVDTQYF. The CDR3 DNA reads as TGTGCCAGCAGCTTAGGGGGCCAAGTGGATACGCAGTATTTT. This chain connects TRBV11-3 to TRBJ2-3; D is possibly TRBD1 (5 bases). The V gene lost 1 base and the J gene lost 6 bases, with 11 bases spanning the gap. The CDR3 sequence is 14 residues long. Germline values: CDR1 SGHNT, CDR2 YENEEA.

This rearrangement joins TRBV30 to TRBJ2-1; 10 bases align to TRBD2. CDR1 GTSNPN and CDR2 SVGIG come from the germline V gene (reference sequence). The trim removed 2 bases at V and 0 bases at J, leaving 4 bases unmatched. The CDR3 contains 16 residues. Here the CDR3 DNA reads TGTGCCTGGAGTAGGTCTAGCGGGGGCTCCTACAATGAGCAGTTCTTC. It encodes CAWSRSSGGSYNEQFF.

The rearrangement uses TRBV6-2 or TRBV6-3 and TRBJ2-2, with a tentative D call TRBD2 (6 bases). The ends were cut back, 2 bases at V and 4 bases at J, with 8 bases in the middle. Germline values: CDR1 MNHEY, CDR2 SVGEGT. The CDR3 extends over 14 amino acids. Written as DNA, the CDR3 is TGTGCCAGCAGTTACGGGGGGTTCACCGGGGAGCTGTTTTTT. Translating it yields CASSYGGFTGELFF.

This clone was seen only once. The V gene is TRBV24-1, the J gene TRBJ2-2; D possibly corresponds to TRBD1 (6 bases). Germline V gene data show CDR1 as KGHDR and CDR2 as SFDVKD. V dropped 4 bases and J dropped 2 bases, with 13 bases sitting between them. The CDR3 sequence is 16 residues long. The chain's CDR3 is CATSDNRAQNTGELFF. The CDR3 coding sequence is TGTGCCACCAGTGACAACAGGGCCCAAAACACCGGGGAGCTGTTTTTT.

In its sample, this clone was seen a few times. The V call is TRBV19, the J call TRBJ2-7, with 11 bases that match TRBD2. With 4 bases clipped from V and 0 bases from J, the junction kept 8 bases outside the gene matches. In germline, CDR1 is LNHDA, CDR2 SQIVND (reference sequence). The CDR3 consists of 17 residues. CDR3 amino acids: CASSKAVTSGSSYEQYF. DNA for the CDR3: TGTGCCAGTAGTAAGGCGGTAACTAGCGGGAGCTCCTACGAGCAGTACTTC. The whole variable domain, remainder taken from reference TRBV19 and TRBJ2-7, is DGGITQSPKYLFRKEGQNVTLSCEQNLNHDAMYWYRQDPGQGLRLIYYSQIVNDFQKGDIAEGYSVSREKKESFPLTVTSAQKNPTAFYLCASSKAVTSGSSYEQYFGPGTRLTVT.

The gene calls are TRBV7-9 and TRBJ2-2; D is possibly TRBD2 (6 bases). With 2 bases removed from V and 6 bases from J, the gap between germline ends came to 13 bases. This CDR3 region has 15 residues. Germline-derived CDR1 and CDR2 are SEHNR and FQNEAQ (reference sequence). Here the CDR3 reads CASSLMAGSAGELFF. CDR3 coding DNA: TGTGCCAGCAGCTTAATGGCGGGATCTGCCGGGGAGCTGTTTTTT.

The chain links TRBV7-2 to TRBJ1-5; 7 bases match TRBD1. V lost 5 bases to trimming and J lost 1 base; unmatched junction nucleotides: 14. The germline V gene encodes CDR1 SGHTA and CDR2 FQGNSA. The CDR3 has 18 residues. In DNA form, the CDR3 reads TGTGCCAGCAGCCCAGACCTCAGGGGGGGTGGGAGCAATCAGCCCCAGCATTTT. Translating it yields CASSPDLRGGGSNQPQHF.

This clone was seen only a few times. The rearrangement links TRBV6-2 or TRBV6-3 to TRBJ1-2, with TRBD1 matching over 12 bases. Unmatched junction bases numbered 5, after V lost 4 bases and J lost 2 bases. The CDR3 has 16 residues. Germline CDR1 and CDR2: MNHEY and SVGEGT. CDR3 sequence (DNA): TGTGCCAGCAGTTCGGGACAGGGGGCTAGGAACTATGGCTACACCTTC. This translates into CASSSGQGARNYGYTF.

This chain's CDR3 is CASSPTRWTRGTDTQYF. The CDR3 DNA reads TGTGCCAGCAGCCCCACTCGTTGGACCCGAGGGACAGATACGCAGTATTTT. V gene TRBV5-6 combines with J gene TRBJ2-3; D may be TRBD2 (5 bases). The germline V gene has CDR1 SGHDT and CDR2 YYEEEE. CDR3 length: 17 amino acids. Trimming shortened V by 4 bases and J by 3 bases, and 21 bases separated the two germline ends.

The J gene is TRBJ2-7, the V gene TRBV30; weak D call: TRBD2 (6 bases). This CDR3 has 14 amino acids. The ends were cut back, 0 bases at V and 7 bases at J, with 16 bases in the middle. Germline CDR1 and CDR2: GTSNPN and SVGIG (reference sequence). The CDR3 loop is CAWSVLGLAGEQYF. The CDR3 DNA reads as TGTGCCTGGAGTGTTCTGGGTCTCGCGGGAGAGCAGTACTTC.

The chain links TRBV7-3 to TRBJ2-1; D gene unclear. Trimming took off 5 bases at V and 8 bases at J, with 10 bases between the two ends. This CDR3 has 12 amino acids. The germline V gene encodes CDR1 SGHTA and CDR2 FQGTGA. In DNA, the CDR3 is TGTGCCAGCAGCATCGACCGGGATGAGCAGTTCTTC. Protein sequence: CASSIDRDEQFF. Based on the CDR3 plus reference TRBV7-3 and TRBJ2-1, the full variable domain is GAGVSQTPSNKVTEKGKYVELRCDPISGHTALYWYRQSLGQGPEFLIYFQGTGAADDSGLPNDRFFAVRPEGSVSTLKIQRTERGDSAVYLCASSIDRDEQFFGPGTRLTVL.

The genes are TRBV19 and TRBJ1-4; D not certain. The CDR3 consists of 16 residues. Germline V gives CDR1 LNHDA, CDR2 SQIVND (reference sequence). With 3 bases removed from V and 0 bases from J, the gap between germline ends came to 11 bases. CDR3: CASSMGADPTNEKLFF. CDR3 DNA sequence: TGTGCCAGTAGTATGGGCGCAGACCCAACTAATGAAAAACTGTTTTTT.

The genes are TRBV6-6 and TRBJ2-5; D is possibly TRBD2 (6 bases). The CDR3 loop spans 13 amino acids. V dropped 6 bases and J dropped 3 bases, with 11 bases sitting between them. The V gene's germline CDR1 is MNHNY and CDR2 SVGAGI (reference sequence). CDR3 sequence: CASRETSKETQYF. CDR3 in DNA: TGTGCCAGCAGGGAGACTAGTAAAGAGACCCAGTACTTC.

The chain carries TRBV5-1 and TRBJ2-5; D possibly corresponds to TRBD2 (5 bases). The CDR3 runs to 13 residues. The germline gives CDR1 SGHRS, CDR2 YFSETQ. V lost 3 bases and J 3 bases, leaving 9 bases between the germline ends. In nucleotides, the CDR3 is TGCGCCAGCAGCTGGACTGGGAAAGAGACCCAGTACTTC. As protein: CASSWTGKETQYF.

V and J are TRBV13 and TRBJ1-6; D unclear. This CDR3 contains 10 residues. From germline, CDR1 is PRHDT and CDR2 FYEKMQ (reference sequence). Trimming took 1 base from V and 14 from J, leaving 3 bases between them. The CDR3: CASSLETLHF. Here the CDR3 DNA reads TGTGCCAGCAGCTTAGAAACCCTCCACTTT. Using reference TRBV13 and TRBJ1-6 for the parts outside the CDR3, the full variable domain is AAGVIQSPRHLIKEKRETATLKCYPIPRHDTVYWYQQGPGQDPQFLISFYEKMQSDKGSIPDRFSAQQFSDYHSELNMSSLELGDSALYFCASSLETLHFGNGTRLTVT.

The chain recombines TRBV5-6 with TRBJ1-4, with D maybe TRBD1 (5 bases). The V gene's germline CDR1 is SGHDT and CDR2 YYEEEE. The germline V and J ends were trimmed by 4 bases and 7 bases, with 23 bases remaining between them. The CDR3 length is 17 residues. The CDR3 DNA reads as TGTGCCAGCAGCCTTTCGACCCTACAGTGGAGGGGTGAAAAACTGTTTTTT. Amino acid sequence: CASSLSTLQWRGEKLFF. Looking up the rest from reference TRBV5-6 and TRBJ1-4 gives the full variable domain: DAGVTQSPTHLIKTRGQQVTLRCSPKSGHDTVSWYQQALGQGPQFIFQYYEEEERQRGNFPDRFSGHQFPNYSSELNVNALLLGDSALYLCASSLSTLQWRGEKLFFGSGTQLSVL.

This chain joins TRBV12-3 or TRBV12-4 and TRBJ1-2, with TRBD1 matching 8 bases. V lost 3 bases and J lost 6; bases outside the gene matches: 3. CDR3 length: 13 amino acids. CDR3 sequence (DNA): TGTGCCAGCAGTTTCTGGGGACAGGATGGCTACACCTTC. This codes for CASSFWGQDGYTF.

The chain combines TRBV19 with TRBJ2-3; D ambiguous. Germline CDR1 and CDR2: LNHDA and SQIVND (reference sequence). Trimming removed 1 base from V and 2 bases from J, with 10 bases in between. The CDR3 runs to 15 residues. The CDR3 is CASSIGGEYTDTQYF. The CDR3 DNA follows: TGTGCCAGTAGTATAGGTGGAGAATACACAGATACGCAGTATTTT. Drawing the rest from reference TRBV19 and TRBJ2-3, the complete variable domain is DGGITQSPKYLFRKEGQNVTLSCEQNLNHDAMYWYRQDPGQGLRLIYYSQIVNDFQKGDIAEGYSVSREKKESFPLTVTSAQKNPTAFYLCASSIGGEYTDTQYFGPGTRLTVL.

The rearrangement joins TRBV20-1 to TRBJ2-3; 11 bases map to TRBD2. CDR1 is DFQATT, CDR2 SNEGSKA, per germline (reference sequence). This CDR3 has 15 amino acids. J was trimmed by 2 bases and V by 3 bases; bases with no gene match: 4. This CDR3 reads CSASPLAGVTDTQYF. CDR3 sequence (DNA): TGCAGTGCTAGTCCACTAGCGGGGGTCACAGATACGCAGTATTTT.

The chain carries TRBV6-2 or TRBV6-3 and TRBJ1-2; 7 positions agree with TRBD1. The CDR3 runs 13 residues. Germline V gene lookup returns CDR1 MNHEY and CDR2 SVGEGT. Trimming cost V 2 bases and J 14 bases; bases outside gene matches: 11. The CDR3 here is CASSYHDRANRTF. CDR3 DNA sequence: TGTGCCAGCAGTTACCATGACAGGGCGAATCGGACCTTC.

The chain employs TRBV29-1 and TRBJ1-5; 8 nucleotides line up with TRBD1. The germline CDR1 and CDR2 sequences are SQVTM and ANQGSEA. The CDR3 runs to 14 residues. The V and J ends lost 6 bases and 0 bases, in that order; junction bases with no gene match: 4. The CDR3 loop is CSVRGRDSNQPQHF. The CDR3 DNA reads TGCAGCGTCAGGGGGCGGGATAGCAATCAGCCCCAGCATTTT. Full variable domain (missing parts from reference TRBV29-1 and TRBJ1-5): SAVISQKPSRDICQRGTSLTIQCQVDSQVTMMFWYRQQPGQSLTLIATANQGSEATYESGFVIDKFPISRPNLTFSTLTVSNMSPEDSSIYLCSVRGRDSNQPQHFGDGTRLSIL.

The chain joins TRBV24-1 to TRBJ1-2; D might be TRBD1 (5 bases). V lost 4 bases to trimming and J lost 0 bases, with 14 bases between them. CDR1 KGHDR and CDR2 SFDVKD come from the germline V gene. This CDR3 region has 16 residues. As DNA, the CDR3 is TGTGCCACCAGTGAAGCCGGGACGCCTACTAACTATGGCTACACCTTC. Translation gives CATSEAGTPTNYGYTF.

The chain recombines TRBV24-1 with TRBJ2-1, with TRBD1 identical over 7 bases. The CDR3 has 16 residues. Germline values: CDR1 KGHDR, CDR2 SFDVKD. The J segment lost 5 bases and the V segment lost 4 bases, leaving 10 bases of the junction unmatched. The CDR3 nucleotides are TGTGCCACCAGTGACCTTGGGACAGAACCGGACAATGAGCAGTTCTTC. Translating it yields CATSDLGTEPDNEQFF.